Here is one TCR beta chain with its context. As processed by the authors: It was from reference gene primer amplification that nucleated cell counts were estimated. Assay used: immunoSEQ multiplex PCR; TCRdb lists only in-frame clones, some missing. D and trimming were read from the DNA, whereas the V and J calls and clone size are those reported in that table. The data show some 78,000 clones, with about 89% seen just once and less than 5% held by the top ten. The sample belongs to a study of blood T cell repertoires in COVID-19. Turning to the study itself: COVID-19 samples from acute and convalescent phases originated in the United States, Italy and Spain. PBMCs, B-cell-depleted T cells, or T cells were the source of the cDNA or gDNA that made up the material.

The sample consisted of peripheral blood. This TCR was sampled from a middle-aged man with active or convalescent COVID-19.

The CDR3, as DNA: TGTGCCAGCAGCTTCCTCGGAGGAGAGACCCAGTACTTC. Residues: CASSFLGGETQYF. The rearrangement uses TRBV11-2 and TRBJ2-5; D is perhaps TRBD2 (5 bases). The V gene lost 3 bases and the J gene lost 4 bases, with 9 bases spanning the gap. Germline-derived CDR1 and CDR2 are SGHAT and FQNNGV. CDR3 size: 13 residues.